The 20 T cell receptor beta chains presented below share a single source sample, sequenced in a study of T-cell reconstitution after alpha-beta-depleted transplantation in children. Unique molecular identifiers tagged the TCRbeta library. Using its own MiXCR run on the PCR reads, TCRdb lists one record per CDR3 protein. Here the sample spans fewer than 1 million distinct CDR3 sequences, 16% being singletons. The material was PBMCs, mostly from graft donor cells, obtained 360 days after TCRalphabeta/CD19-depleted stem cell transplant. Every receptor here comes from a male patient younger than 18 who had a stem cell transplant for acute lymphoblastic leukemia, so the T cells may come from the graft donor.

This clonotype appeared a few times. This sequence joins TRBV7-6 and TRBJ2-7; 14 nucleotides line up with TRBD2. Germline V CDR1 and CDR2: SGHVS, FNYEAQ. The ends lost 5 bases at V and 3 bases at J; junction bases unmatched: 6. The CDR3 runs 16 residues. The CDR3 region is CASSPRLAGGFYEQYF. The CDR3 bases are TGTGCCAGCAGCCCCCGACTAGCGGGAGGGTTCTACGAGCAGTACTTC.

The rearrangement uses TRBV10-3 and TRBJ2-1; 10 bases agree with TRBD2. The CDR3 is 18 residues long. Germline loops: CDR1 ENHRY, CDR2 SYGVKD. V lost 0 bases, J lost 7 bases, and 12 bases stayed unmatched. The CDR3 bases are TGTGCCATCAGTGAGTCTGGTAGCGGGAGGAAAAACCCGAATGAGCAGTTCTTC. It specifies CAISESGSGRKNPNEQFF.

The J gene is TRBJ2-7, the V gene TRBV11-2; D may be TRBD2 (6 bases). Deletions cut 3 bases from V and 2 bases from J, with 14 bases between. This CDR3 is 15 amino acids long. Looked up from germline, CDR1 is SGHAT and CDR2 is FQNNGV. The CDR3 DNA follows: TGTGCCAGCAGCTTCGGGGCTAGCGCAACCTACGAGCAGTACTTC. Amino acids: CASSFGASATYEQYF.

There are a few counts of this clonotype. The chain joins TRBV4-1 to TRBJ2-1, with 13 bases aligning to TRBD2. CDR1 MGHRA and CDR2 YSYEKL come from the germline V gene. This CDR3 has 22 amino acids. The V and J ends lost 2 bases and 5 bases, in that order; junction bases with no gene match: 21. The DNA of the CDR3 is TGCGCCAGCAGCCAACACGTCCTCGGACTAGCGGGAGAAAAGAGACTACACAATGAGCAGTTCTTC. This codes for CASSQHVLGLAGEKRLHNEQFF.

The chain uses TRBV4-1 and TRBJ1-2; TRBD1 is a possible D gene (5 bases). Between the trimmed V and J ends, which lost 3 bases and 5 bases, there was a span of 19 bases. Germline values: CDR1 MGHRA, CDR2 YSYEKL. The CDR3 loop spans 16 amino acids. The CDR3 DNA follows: TGCGCCAGCAGCCAGACAGTCGCAAGGGATTTTTATGGCTACACCTTC. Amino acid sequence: CASSQTVARDFYGYTF.

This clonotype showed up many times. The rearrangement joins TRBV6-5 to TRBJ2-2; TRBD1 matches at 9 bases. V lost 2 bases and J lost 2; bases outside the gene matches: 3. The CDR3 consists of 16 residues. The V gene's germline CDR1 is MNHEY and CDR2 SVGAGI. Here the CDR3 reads CASSYDRGINTGELFF. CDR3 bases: TGTGCCAGCAGTTACGACAGGGGGATAAACACCGGGGAGCTGTTTTTT.

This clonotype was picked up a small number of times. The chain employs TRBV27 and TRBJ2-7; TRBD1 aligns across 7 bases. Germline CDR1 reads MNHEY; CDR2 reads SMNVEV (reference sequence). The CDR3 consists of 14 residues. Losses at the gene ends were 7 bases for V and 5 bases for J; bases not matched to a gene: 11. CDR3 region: CASNDGTAGNEQYF. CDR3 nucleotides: TGTGCCAGCAATGACGGGACAGCTGGGAACGAGCAGTACTTC.

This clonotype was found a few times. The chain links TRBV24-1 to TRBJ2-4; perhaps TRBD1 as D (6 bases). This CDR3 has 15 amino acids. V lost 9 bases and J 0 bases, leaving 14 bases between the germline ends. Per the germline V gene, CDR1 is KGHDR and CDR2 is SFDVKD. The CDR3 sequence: CATEVTGLAKNIQYF. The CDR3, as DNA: TGTGCCACCGAAGTCACAGGGTTAGCCAAAAACATTCAGTACTTC.

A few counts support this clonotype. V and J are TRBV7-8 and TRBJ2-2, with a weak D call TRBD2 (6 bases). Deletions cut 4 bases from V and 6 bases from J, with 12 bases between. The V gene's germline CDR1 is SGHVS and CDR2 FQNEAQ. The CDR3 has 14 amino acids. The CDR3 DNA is TGTGCCAGCAGCTCACTAGCTGGGTCCGGGGAGCTGTTTTTT. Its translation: CASSSLAGSGELFF.

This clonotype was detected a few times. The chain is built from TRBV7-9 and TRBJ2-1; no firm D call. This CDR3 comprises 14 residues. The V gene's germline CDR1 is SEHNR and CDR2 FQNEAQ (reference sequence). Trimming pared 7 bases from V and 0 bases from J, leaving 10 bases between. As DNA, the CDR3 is TGTGCCAGCATCCCCGTTAGCTCCTACAATGAGCAGTTCTTC. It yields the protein CASIPVSSYNEQFF.

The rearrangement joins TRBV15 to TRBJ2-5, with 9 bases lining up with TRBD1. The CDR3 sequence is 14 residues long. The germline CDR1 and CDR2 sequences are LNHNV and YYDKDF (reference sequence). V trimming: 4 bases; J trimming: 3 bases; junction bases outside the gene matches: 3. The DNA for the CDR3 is TGTGCCACCAGCACCTGGACAGGGGAAGAGACCCAGTACTTC. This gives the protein CATSTWTGEETQYF. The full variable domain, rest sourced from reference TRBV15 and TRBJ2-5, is DAMVIQNPRYQVTQFGKPVTLSCSQTLNHNVMYWYQQKSSQAPKLLFHYYDKDFNNEADTPDNFQSRRPNTSFCFLDIRSPGLGDTAMYLCATSTWTGEETQYFGPGTRLLVL.

The CDR3 loop is CASSQPWTGETQYF. DNA for the CDR3: TGCGCCAGCAGCCAACCGTGGACTGGAGAGACCCAGTACTTC. The V gene is TRBV4-1, the J gene TRBJ2-5; possible D gene TRBD2, 5 bases. Germline CDR1 MGHRA, CDR2 YSYEKL. This CDR3 has 14 residues. V lost 2 bases, J lost 4 bases, and 11 bases lay in between.

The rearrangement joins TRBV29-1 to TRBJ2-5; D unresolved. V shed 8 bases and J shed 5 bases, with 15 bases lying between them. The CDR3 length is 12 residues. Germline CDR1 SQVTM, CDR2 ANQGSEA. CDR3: CSTAGLGETQYF. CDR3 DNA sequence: TGCAGCACCGCAGGCTTGGGGGAGACCCAGTACTTC.

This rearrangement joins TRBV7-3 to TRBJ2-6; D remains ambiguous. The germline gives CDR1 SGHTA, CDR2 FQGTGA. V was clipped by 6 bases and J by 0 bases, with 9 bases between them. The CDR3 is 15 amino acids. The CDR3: CASRSSLSGANVLTF. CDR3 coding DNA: TGTGCCAGCAGGTCTTCCCTCTCTGGGGCCAACGTCCTGACTTTC.

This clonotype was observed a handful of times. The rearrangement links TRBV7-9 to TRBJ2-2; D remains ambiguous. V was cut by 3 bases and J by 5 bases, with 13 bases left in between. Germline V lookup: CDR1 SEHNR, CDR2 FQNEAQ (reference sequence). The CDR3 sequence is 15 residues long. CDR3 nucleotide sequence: TGTGCCAGCAGCTTCGGGCGGATCGTTACCGGGGAGCTGTTTTTT. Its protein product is CASSFGRIVTGELFF.

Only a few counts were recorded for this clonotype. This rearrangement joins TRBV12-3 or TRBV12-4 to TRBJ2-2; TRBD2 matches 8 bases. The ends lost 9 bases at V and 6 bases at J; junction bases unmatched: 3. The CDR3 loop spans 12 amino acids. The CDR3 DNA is TGTGCCAGTCCCGGGGGGGCCGGGGAGCTGTTTTTT. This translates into CASPGGAGELFF.

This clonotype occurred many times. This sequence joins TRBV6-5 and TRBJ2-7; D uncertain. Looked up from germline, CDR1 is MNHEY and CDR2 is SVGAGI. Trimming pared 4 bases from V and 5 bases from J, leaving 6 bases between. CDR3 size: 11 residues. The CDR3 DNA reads TGTGCCAGCAGTTTAATGGACGAGCAGTACTTC. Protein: CASSLMDEQYF.

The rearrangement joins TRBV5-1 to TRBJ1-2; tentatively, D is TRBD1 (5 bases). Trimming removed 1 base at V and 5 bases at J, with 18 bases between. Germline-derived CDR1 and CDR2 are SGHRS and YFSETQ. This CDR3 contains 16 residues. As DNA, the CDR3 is TGCGCCAGCAGCTTGAACTCCGCGCGGGGCGTTTATGGCTACACCTTC. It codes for CASSLNSARGVYGYTF.

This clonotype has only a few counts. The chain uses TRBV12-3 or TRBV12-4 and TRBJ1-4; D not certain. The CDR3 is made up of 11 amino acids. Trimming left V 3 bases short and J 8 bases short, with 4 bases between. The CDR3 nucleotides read TGTGCCAGCAGTTTCAAGGAAAAACTGTTTTTT. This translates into CASSFKEKLFF.

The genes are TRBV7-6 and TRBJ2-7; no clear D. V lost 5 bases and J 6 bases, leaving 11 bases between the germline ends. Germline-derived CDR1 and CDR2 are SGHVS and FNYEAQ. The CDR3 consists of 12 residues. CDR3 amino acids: CASSNNLLEQYF. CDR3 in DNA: TGTGCCAGCAGCAACAATCTCCTCGAGCAGTACTTC.